Following are 15 T cell receptor beta chains from one sample sequenced in a study of shared clonotypes between healthy human individuals. Clones were read by immunoSEQ multiplex PCR, and TCRdb kept only the in-frame ones, dropping some. The data contain over 800,000 clones, about 91% of them singletons. Naive CD8 populations comprised CD45RO-negative cells positively selected for CCR7, excluding terminally differentiated effector memory CD45RA+ cells. Sequencing was carried out using naive CD8+ T cells sorted from blood. Every receptor here comes from a man aged 25-45 years in good health.

The chain carries TRBV20-1 and TRBJ2-1; D possibly matches TRBD1 or TRBD2 (5 bases each). This CDR3 has 11 amino acids. V gave up 6 bases and J gave up 8 bases, with 11 bases separating them. In germline, CDR1 is DFQATT, CDR2 SNEGSKA (reference sequence). CDR3 region: CSAGDLHEQFF. The CDR3 DNA follows: TGCAGTGCAGGGGACCTCCATGAGCAGTTCTTC.

The V gene is TRBV25-1, the J gene TRBJ1-1; D uncertain. The CDR3 spans 16 residues. Germline V gene lookup returns CDR1 MGHDK and CDR2 SYGVNS. Trimming stripped 5 bases from V and 0 bases from J, with 16 bases between. The chain's CDR3 is CASSSYIQSMNTEAFF. The CDR3 DNA reads as TGTGCCAGCAGTTCTTATATTCAGAGCATGAACACTGAAGCTTTCTTT.

Points on this clone: Other DNA sequences of this sample code for an identical CDR3. This chain connects TRBV29-1 to TRBJ2-7, with TRBD2 matching 11 bases. The V segment lost 6 bases and the J segment 2 bases; nucleotides outside the gene matches: 3. The CDR3 sequence is 13 residues long. Germline CDR1 reads SQVTM; CDR2 reads ANQGSEA. CDR3 region: CSVGTSGTYEQYF. Written as DNA, the CDR3 is TGCAGCGTAGGGACTAGCGGAACCTACGAGCAGTACTTC.

This rearrangement joins TRBV5-6 to TRBJ1-5; no reliable D call. Between the trimmed V and J ends, which lost 2 bases and 2 bases, there was a span of 8 bases. Looked up from germline, CDR1 is SGHDT and CDR2 is YYEEEE. The CDR3 sequence is 14 residues long. This CDR3 is CASSFKEGNQPQHF. CDR3 sequence (DNA): TGTGCCAGCAGCTTCAAGGAGGGCAATCAGCCCCAGCATTTT.

This sequence joins TRBV4-2 and TRBJ2-1; TRBD1 matches 9 bases. This CDR3 is built from 15 residues. V was pared by 5 bases and J by 8 bases, with 10 bases of the junction left unmatched. Germline V gives CDR1 LGHNA, CDR2 YNFKEQ. The CDR3 DNA reads as TGTGCCAGCAGCAACCGGGACAGGGACTTTGATGAGCAGTTCTTC. Encoded protein: CASSNRDRDFDEQFF.

V and J are TRBV28 and TRBJ2-7, with a tentative D call TRBD1 (6 bases). This CDR3 region has 13 residues. Germline V gene lookup returns CDR1 MDHEN and CDR2 SYDVKM. V was trimmed by 3 bases and J by 5 bases, leaving 11 bases between them. DNA of the CDR3: TGTGCCAGCAGTTTGGGGGCAGTTAACGAGCAGTACTTC. Its protein is CASSLGAVNEQYF.

A word on this clone: This same CDR3 is encoded by further DNA sequences in the sample. This chain links TRBV4-2 with TRBJ1-1, with a possible D match to TRBD1 (5 bases). The CDR3 spans 14 residues. V was clipped by 1 base and J by 0 bases, with 6 bases between them. Germline CDR1 is LGHNA and CDR2 is YNFKEQ. CDR3 sequence (DNA): TGTGCCAGCAGCCAAGGGGGGATGAACACTGAAGCTTTCTTT. It translates to CASSQGGMNTEAFF.

J is TRBJ2-2 and V is TRBV4-1; no clear D gene. Germline lookup yields CDR1 MGHRA and CDR2 YSYEKL. CDR3 size: 14 residues. With 2 bases removed from V and 1 base from J, the gap between germline ends came to 5 bases. The CDR3, as DNA: TGCGCCAGCAGCCAAATTATGAACACCGGGGAGCTGTTTTTT. It yields the protein CASSQIMNTGELFF.

The chain joins TRBV14 to TRBJ2-5, with 7 bases lining up with TRBD1. Germline trimming cut 0 bases from V and 7 bases from J; bases unmatched to any gene: 11. Germline V CDR1 and CDR2: SGHDN, FVKESK. This CDR3 spans 16 amino acids. The CDR3 DNA reads TGTGCCAGCAGCCAAGATGAGGGGGCGCAAGTTTGGACCCAGTACTTC. Protein product: CASSQDEGAQVWTQYF.

In this sample, this clone turned up a few times. CDR3 nucleotide sequence: TGTGCCAGCAGTTTATACTCAGGGGCGGGTAAGGGCTACACCTTC. This sequence encodes CASSLYSGAGKGYTF. The chain recombines TRBV27 with TRBJ1-2, with D maybe TRBD1 (6 bases). There are 15 residues in the CDR3. The V end lost 1 base, the J end lost 8 bases, and 17 bases lay between the germline ends. Germline V lookup: CDR1 MNHEY, CDR2 SMNVEV (reference sequence).

The V gene is TRBV7-8, the J gene TRBJ2-7; a possible D gene is TRBD1 (6 bases). V was trimmed by 5 bases and J by 5 bases, leaving 19 bases between them. Germline CDR1 and CDR2: SGHVS and FQNEAQ. CDR3 length: 15 residues. The CDR3 reads CASSPEGELGNEQYF. CDR3 bases: TGTGCCAGCAGCCCAGAGGGGGAACTGGGAAACGAGCAGTACTTC. Complete variable domain (other parts from reference TRBV7-8 and TRBJ2-7): GAGVSQSPRYKVAKRGQDVALRCDPISGHVSLFWYQQALGQGPEFLTYFQNEAQLDKSGLPSDRFFAERPEGSVSTLKIQRTQQEDSAVYLCASSPEGELGNEQYFGPGTRLTVT.

CDR3 DNA: TGTGCCAGCAGCCCTCTGCGGTTGGCAGATACGCAGTATTTT. Its translation is CASSPLRLADTQYF. V and J are TRBV27 and TRBJ2-3, with no clear D. Trimming took 6 bases from V and 4 from J, leaving 14 bases between them. The CDR3 is made up of 14 amino acids. CDR1 MNHEY and CDR2 SMNVEV come from the germline V gene (reference sequence).

V is TRBV27 and J is TRBJ1-2, with 8 bases aligning to TRBD1. J gave up 6 bases and V 6 bases, and 6 bases lay outside the gene matches. This CDR3 spans 13 amino acids. Per germline, CDR1 MNHEY and CDR2 SMNVEV (reference sequence). For the CDR3, the DNA is TGTGCCAGCAGAAAAACAGGGGGGGATGGCTACACCTTC. This encodes CASRKTGGDGYTF.

This clone came up once. V gene TRBV9 combines with J gene TRBJ2-3; D might be TRBD2 (7 bases). V was trimmed by 0 bases and J by 2 bases, leaving 13 bases between them. Germline V gene data show CDR1 as SGDLS and CDR2 as YYNGEE. The length of the CDR3 is 16 residues. The CDR3 sequence is CASSVDGGLLTDTQYF. CDR3 nucleotide sequence: TGTGCCAGCAGCGTAGACGGGGGGCTCCTCACAGATACGCAGTATTTT.

In its sample, this clone was seen once. At the DNA level, this CDR3 is encoded by other sequences in the same sample as well. The J gene is TRBJ2-7, the V gene TRBV5-4; 8 positions match TRBD2. Germline CDR1 SGHNT, CDR2 YYREEE (reference sequence). CDR3 length equals 14 residues. J was trimmed by 0 bases and V by 2 bases; bases with no gene match: 1. CDR3: CASSLSGSSYEQYF. In DNA form, the CDR3 reads TGTGCCAGCAGCTTAAGCGGGAGCTCCTACGAGCAGTACTTC.